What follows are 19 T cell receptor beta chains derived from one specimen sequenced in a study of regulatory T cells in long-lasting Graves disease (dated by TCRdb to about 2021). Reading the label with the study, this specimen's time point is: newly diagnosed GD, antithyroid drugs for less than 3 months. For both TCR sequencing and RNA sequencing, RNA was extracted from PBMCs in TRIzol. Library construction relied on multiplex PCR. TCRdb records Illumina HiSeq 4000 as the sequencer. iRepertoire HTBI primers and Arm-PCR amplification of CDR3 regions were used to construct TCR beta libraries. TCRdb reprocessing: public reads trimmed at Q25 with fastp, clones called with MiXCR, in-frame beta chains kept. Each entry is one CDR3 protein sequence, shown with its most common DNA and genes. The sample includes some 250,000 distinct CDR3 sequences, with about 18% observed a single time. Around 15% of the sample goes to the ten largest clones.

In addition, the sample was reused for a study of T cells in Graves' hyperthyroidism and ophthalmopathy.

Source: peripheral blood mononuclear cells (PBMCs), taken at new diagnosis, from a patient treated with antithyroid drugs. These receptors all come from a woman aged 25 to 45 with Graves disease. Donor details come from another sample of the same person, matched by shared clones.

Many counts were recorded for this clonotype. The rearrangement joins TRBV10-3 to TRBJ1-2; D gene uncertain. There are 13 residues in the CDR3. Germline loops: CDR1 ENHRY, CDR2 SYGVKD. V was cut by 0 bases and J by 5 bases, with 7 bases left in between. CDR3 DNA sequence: TGTGCCATCAGTGAGTCTGCCCTTTATGGCTACACCTTC. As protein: CAISESALYGYTF.

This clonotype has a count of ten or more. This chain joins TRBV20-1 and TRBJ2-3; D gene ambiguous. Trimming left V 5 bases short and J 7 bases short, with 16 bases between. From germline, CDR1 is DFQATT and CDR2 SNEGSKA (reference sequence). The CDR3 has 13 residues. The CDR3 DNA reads TGCAGTGCTGGCCGAGCAGAAGACTATACGCAGTATTTT. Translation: CSAGRAEDYTQYF.

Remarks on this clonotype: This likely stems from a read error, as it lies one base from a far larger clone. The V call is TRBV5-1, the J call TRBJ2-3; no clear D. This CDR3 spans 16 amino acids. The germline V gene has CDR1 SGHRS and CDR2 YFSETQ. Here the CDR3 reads CASSFGSLDFSYEQHF. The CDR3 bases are TGCGCCAGCAGCTTTGGCAGCCTAGATTTCTCCTACGAGCAGCACTTC.

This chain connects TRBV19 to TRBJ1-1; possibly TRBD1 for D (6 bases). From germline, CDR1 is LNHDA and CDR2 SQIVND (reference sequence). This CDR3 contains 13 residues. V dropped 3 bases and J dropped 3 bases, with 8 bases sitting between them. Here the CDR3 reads CASSIRTDTEAFF. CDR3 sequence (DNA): TGTGCCAGTAGTATCAGGACAGACACTGAAGCTTTCTTT.

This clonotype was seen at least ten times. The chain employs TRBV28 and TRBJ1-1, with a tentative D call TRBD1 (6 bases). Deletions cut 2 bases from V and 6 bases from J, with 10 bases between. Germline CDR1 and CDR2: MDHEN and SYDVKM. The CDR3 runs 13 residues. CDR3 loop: CASSLLDSAEAFF. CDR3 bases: TGTGCCAGCAGTTTACTGGACAGCGCTGAAGCTTTCTTT.

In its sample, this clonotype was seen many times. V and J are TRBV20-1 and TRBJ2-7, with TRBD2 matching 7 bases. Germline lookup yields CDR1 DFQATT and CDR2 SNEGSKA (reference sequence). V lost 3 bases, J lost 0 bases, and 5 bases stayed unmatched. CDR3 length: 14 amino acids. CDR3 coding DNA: TGCAGTGCTAGTACGGGGGGAACCTCCTACGAGCAGTACTTC. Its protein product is CSASTGGTSYEQYF.

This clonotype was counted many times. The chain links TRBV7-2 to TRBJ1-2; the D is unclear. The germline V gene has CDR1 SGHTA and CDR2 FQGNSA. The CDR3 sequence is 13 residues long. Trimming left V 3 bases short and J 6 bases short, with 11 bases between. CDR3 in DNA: TGTGCCAGCAGCTTGGGGAGGGTGGATGGCTACACCTTC. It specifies CASSLGRVDGYTF.

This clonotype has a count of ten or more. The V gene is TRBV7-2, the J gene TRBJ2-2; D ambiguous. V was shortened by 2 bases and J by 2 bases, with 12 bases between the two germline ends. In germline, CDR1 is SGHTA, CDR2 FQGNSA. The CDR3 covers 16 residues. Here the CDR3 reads CASSLMSLANTGELFF. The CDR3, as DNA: TGTGCCAGCAGCTTAATGTCCTTAGCTAACACCGGGGAGCTGTTTTTT.

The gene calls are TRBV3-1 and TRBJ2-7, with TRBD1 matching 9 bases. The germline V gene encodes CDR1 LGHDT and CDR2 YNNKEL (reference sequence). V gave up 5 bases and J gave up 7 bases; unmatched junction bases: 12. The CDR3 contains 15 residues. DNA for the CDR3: TGTGCCAGCAGCTCTCCGGGACAGGGACTTCTTGAGCAGTACTTC. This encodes CASSSPGQGLLEQYF.

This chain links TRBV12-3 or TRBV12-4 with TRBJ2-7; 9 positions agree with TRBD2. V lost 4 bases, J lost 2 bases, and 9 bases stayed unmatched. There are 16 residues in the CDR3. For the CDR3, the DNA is TGTGCCAGCAGTTCCGTAGCGGGGGTCACGACCTACGAGCAGTACTTC. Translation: CASSSVAGVTTYEQYF.

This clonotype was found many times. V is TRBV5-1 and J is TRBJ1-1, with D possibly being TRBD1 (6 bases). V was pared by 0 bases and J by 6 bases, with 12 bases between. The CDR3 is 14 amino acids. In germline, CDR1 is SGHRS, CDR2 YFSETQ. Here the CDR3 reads CASSLGGNRAEAFF. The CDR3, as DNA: TGCGCCAGCAGCTTGGGGGGGAACAGGGCTGAAGCTTTCTTT.

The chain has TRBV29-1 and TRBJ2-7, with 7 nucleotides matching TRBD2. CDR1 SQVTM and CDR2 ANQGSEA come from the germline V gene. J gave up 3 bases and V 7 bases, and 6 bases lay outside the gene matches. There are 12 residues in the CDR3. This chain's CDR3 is CSARGDHYEQYF. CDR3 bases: TGCAGCGCCCGGGGGGATCACTACGAGCAGTACTTC.

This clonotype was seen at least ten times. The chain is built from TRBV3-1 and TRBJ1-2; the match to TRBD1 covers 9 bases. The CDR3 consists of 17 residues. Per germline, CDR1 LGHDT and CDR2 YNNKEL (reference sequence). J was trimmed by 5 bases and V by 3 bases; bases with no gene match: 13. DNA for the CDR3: TGTGCCAGCAGCCATACTTCCGGGACAGGGATCGGGTATGGCTACACCTTC. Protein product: CASSHTSGTGIGYGYTF.

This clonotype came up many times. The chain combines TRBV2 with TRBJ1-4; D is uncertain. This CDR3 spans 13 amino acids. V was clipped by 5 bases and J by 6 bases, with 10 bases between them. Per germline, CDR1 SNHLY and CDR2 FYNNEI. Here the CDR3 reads CASSRESDEKLFF. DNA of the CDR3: TGTGCCAGCAGTCGGGAGTCGGATGAAAAACTGTTTTTT.

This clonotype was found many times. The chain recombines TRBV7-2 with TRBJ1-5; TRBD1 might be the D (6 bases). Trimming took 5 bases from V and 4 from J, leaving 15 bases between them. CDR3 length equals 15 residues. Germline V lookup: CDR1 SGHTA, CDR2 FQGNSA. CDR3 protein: CASSPKGGYNQPQHF. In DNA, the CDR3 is TGTGCCAGCAGCCCAAAAGGGGGTTATAATCAGCCCCAGCATTTT.

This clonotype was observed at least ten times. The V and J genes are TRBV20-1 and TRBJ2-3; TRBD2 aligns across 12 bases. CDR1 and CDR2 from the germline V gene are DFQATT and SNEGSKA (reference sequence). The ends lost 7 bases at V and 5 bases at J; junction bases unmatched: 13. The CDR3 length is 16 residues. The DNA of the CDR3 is TGCAGTGGTAGCGGGGCTAGCGGGGGGGCCATAGATACGCAGTATTTT. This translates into CSGSGASGGAIDTQYF.

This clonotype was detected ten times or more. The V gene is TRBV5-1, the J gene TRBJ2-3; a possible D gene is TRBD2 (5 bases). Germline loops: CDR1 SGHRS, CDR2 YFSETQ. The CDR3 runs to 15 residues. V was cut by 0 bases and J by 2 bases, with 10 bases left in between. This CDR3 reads CASSLVPSFTDTQYF. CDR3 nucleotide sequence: TGCGCCAGCAGCTTGGTGCCTAGCTTCACAGATACGCAGTATTTT.

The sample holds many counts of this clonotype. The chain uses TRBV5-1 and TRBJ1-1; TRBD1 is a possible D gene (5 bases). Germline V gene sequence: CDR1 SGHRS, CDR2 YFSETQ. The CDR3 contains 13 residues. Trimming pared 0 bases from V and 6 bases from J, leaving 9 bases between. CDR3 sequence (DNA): TGCGCCAGCAGCTTGGCCAGGGTGGCTGAAGCTTTCTTT. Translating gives CASSLARVAEAFF.

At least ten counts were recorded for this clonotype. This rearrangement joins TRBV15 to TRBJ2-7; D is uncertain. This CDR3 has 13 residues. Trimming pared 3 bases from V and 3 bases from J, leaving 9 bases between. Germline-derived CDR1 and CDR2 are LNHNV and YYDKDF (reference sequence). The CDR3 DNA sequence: TGTGCCACCAGCAGTCGGGCTAACTACGAGCAGTACTTC. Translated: CATSSRANYEQYF.